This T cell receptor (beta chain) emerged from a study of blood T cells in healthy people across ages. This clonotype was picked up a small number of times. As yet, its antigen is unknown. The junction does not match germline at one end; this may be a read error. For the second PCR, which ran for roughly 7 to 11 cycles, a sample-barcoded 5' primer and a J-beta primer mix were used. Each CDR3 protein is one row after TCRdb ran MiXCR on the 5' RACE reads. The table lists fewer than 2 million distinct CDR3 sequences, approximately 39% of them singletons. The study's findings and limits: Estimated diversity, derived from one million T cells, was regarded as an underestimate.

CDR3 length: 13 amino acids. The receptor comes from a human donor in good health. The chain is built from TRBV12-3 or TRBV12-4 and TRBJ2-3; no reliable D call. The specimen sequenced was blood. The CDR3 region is CAGSRDPTDTQYF. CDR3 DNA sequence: TGTGCCGGCAGCCGAGATCCCACAGATACGCAGTATTTT.